This entry lists 5 T cell receptor beta chains sequenced from one sample in a study of shared clonotypes between healthy human individuals. Profiling relied on immunoSEQ multiplex PCR, and the TCRdb table lists in-frame clones only, not all of them. The sample has roughly 480,000 clones; 70% to 85% are singletons. Sequenced material: PBMCs. The receptors originated from a woman aged 40 to 50 in good health. Some clones in this sample may be carry-over from other donors' samples.

Comment on this clone: Within the sample, other DNA sequences also encode this same CDR3. In DNA form, the CDR3 reads TGTGCCAGCAGCCCGGGACGGAACTCCTACGAGCAGTACTTC. This encodes CASSPGRNSYEQYF. The chain carries TRBV11-2 and TRBJ2-7; TRBD1 or TRBD2 may be the D gene (5 bases each). The CDR3 has 14 amino acids. Germline V CDR1 and CDR2: SGHAT, FQNNGV. V was trimmed by 5 bases and J by 0 bases, leaving 11 bases between them.

The V gene is TRBV7-2, the J gene TRBJ2-3; possibly TRBD2 for D (5 bases). The CDR3 covers 15 residues. Germline V gene lookup returns CDR1 SGHTA and CDR2 FQGNSA. V was shortened by 3 bases and J by 1 base, with 11 bases between the two germline ends. The CDR3 DNA reads as TGTGCCAGCAGCTTCTCCATGAGGGGCACAGATACGCAGTATTTT. Encoded protein: CASSFSMRGTDTQYF.

This clone was seen just once. The CDR3 coding sequence is TGCAGCGTTGAAGTGGGGACTCCCCCCCGGCGCGAGCAGTTCTTC. Its translation: CSVEVGTPPRREQFF. The chain couples TRBV29-1 to TRBJ2-1, with D possibly TRBD2 on 6 matching bases. Trimming cost V 1 base and J 10 bases, with 20 bases left between them. The CDR3 consists of 15 residues. Germline CDR1 reads SQVTM; CDR2 reads ANQGSEA.

The chain uses TRBV7-7 and TRBJ1-1, with D hard to call. Looked up from germline, CDR1 is SSHAT and CDR2 is FNYEAQ (reference sequence). This CDR3 region has 13 residues. V dropped 4 bases and J dropped 2 bases, with 8 bases sitting between them. The DNA for the CDR3 is TGTGCCAGCAGCTCCTCACAAAACACTGAAGCTTTCTTT. Residues: CASSSSQNTEAFF.

This chain joins TRBV5-6 and TRBJ2-7, with 7 bases lining up with TRBD1. V dropped 4 bases and J dropped 3; count of bases not matched to a gene: 10. Germline CDR1 SGHDT, CDR2 YYEEEE. CDR3 size: 15 residues. This chain's CDR3 is CASSRTGQSYYEQYF. The CDR3 nucleotides are TGTGCCAGCAGCCGAACGGGACAGTCTTACTACGAGCAGTACTTC.